Following are 10 T cell receptor beta chains from one sample sequenced in a study of cytomegalovirus exposure and HLA in healthy donors. PCR amplification relied on 60 Vbeta primers (plus 13 Jbeta primers). Sequenced by immunoSEQ multiplex PCR; TCRdb stores in-frame clones only, minus some. The repertoire consists of about 94,000 clones, with approximately 7.6% occurring once and the leading ten covering 2.3%. Sequencing used PBMCs. The receptors were gathered from a man in his forties or fifties in good health and CMV-seronegative.

This chain connects TRBV7-2 to TRBJ2-5; TRBD2 matches at 7 bases. The CDR3 has 18 amino acids. After removal of 5 bases from V and 0 bases from J, the junction contained 15 bases not matched to a gene. The germline V gene has CDR1 SGHTA and CDR2 FQGNSA. The CDR3, as DNA: TGTGCCAGCAGCGCAAAACGGGGGGAGACTATATACCAAGAGACCCAGTACTTC. Encoded protein: CASSAKRGETIYQETQYF.

The chain recombines TRBV28 with TRBJ1-1, with 8 bases fitting TRBD1. Germline loops: CDR1 MDHEN, CDR2 SYDVKM. Losses at the gene ends were 3 bases for V and 1 base for J; bases not matched to a gene: 7. The CDR3 sequence is 16 residues long. CDR3 in DNA: TGTGCCAGCAGTTTGACAGGGGATTCTAGGAACACTGAAGCTTTCTTT. Protein: CASSLTGDSRNTEAFF.

The chain employs TRBV7-2 and TRBJ1-2; 7 bases match TRBD1. Per germline, CDR1 SGHTA and CDR2 FQGNSA. J gave up 2 bases and V 1 base, and 4 bases lay outside the gene matches. The CDR3 runs to 15 residues. The DNA for the CDR3 is TGTGCCAGCAGCTTAGTTGACAGGGCGAACTATGGCTACACCTTC. Its translation is CASSLVDRANYGYTF.

This clone was seen only a few times. This rearrangement joins TRBV29-1 to TRBJ2-3; 9 bases map to TRBD1. Germline V gives CDR1 SQVTM, CDR2 ANQGSEA. The CDR3 totals 14 residues. V dropped 4 bases and J dropped 2; count of bases not matched to a gene: 4. CDR3 DNA: TGCAGCGTTGGGACAGGGGACCTCACAGATACGCAGTATTTT. It codes for CSVGTGDLTDTQYF.

This clone was picked up a small number of times. The chain couples TRBV29-1 to TRBJ2-1, with a weak D call TRBD2 (5 bases). The CDR3 is made up of 16 amino acids. Germline loops: CDR1 SQVTM, CDR2 ANQGSEA. The V gene lost 6 bases and the J gene lost 1 base, with 19 bases spanning the gap. The CDR3 loop reads CSVAGVQKGSYNEQFF. CDR3 bases: TGCAGCGTGGCCGGGGTTCAGAAAGGTTCCTACAATGAGCAGTTCTTC.

This clone occurred a few times. The chain combines TRBV2 with TRBJ2-5; a possible D gene is TRBD2 (5 bases). This CDR3 is 12 amino acids long. Germline V gives CDR1 SNHLY, CDR2 FYNNEI. V lost 6 bases, J lost 5 bases, and 10 bases lay in between. The CDR3 DNA is TGTGCCAGCAGGGACTTATCCGAGACCCAGTACTTC. Encoded protein: CASRDLSETQYF. Combining the CDR3 with reference TRBV2 and TRBJ2-5 gives the whole variable domain EPEVTQTPSHQVTQMGQEVILRCVPISNHLYFYWYRQILGQKVEFLVSFYNNEISEKSEIFDDQFSVERPDGSNFTLKIRSTKLEDSAMYFCASRDLSETQYFGPGTRLLVL.

V gene TRBV18 combines with J gene TRBJ1-4, with a tentative D call TRBD1 (5 bases). This CDR3 has 15 amino acids. Trimming removed 3 bases at V and 4 bases at J, with 12 bases between. Germline lookup yields CDR1 KGHSH and CDR2 LQKENI. CDR3 region: CASSPSGSGNEKLFF. For the CDR3, the DNA is TGTGCCAGCTCACCGTCAGGGTCGGGTAATGAAAAACTGTTTTTT.

The chain has TRBV29-1 and TRBJ1-1; TRBD1 matches at 8 bases. Germline CDR1 reads SQVTM; CDR2 reads ANQGSEA. CDR3 length equals 14 residues. The J segment lost 4 bases and the V segment lost 7 bases, leaving 11 bases of the junction unmatched. CDR3 bases: TGCAGCGCCCGAAGAGGGACAGGTAGCACTGAAGCTTTCTTT. It yields the protein CSARRGTGSTEAFF.

This clone was observed a handful of times. The chain is built from TRBV29-1 and TRBJ2-3; D unresolved. V was shortened by 4 bases and J by 1 base, with 24 bases between the two germline ends. Germline CDR1 SQVTM, CDR2 ANQGSEA. CDR3 length: 18 residues. The DNA of the CDR3 is TGCAGCGTTGTGTCCCCTCCATTCTCCAGGTCGGGCACAGATACGCAGTATTTT. As protein: CSVVSPPFSRSGTDTQYF.

As regards this clone: At one boundary the junction diverges from the germline segment, which might be a read error. The chain links TRBV5-4 to TRBJ2-6; TRBD1 matches 7 bases. CDR3 length equals 15 residues. Germline V lookup: CDR1 SGHNT, CDR2 YYREEE (reference sequence). The chain's CDR3 is CASKKQGSGASVLTF. CDR3 coding DNA: TGTGCCAGCAAGAAACAGGGGTCTGGGGCCAGCGTCCTGACTTTC.